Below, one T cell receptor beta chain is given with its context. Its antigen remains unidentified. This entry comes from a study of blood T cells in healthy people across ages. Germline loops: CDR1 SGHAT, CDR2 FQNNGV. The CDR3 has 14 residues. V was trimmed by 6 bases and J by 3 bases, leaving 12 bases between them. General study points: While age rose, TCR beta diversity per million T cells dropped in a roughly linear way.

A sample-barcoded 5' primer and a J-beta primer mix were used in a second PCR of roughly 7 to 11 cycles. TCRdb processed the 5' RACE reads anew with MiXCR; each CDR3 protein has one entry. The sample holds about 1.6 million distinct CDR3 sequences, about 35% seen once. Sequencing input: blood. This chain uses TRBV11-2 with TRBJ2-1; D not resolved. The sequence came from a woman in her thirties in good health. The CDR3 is CASRPDWIYNEQFF. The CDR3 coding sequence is TGTGCCAGCAGACCAGACTGGATCTACAATGAGCAGTTCTTC.